The rows below give T cell receptor beta chains drawn from one sample of a study of CD8 T cells in ankylosing spondylitis. TCRdb passed the 5' RACE reads through MiXCR, listing each CDR3 protein once. Among under 300,000 distinct CDR3 sequences listed, 8% to 9.5% were seen once. The material sequenced was blood, either unsorted or a sorted T cell fraction (not recorded which). The receptors derive from a male donor with ankylosing spondylitis or in good health (not recorded which). Each CDR3 is given with its conserved first and last residue. A D gene is named only where the DNA matches it firmly. Clone size, where shown, is once, few, many, or a class for clones that have expanded.

v_call	j_call	clone_size	d_call	cdr3_aa	cdr3_nt
TRBV11-3	TRBJ1-2	many	.	CASSLHVRANYGYTF	TGTGCCAGCAGCTTACATGTTCGGGCTAACTATGGCTACACCTTC
TRBV29-1	TRBJ1-1	many	.	CSVGHDDTEAFF	TGCAGCGTTGGCCACGATGACACTGAAGCTTTCTTT
TRBV12-3/TRBV12-4	TRBJ2-7	many	.	CASSLGHEQYF	TGTGCCAGCAGTTTAGGTCACGAGCAGTACTTC
TRBV5-5	TRBJ1-1	few	TRBD1	CASSLEGQEYSEAFF	TGTGCCAGCAGCCTGGAGGGACAGGAGTACTCTGAAGCTTTCTTT
TRBV7-9	TRBJ1-6	many	.	CASSLVSDSPLHF	TGTGCCAGCAGCTTAGTATCGGACTCACCCCTCCACTTT
TRBV7-2	TRBJ2-1	many	.	CASSLFLNEQFF	TGTGCCAGCAGCTTATTCCTCAATGAGCAGTTCTTC
TRBV20-1	TRBJ2-7	many	TRBD1	CSARRGQGAYEQYF	TGCAGTGCTAGAAGGGGGCAGGGGGCTTACGAGCAGTACTTC
TRBV20-1	TRBJ2-1	many	TRBD1	CSAHRQGRNEQFF	TGCAGTGCTCATCGACAGGGGAGGAATGAGCAGTTCTTC
TRBV3-1	TRBJ2-1	many	TRBD1	CASPRGNEQFF	TGTGCCAGCCCCAGGGGGAATGAGCAGTTCTTC
TRBV6-5	TRBJ2-2	.	.	CASSYRGPGGELFF	TGTGCCAGCAGTTACCGGGGGCCTGGCGGGGAGCTGTTTTTT
TRBV6-2/TRBV6-3	TRBJ1-2	once	.	CASSYGVPGYTF	TGTGCCAGCAGTTACGGAGTCCCCGGCTACACCTTC
TRBV19	TRBJ2-3	few	TRBD2	CASSMQRGGPNTQYF	TGTGCCAGTAGTATGCAGCGGGGGGGCCCGAATACGCAGTATTTT
TRBV12-3/TRBV12-4	TRBJ1-1	many	.	CASSGQNTGNTEAFF	TGTGCCAGCAGTGGTCAGAATACAGGGAACACTGAAGCTTTCTTT
TRBV12-3/TRBV12-4	TRBJ1-6	many	.	CASSFLVTRSPLHF	TGTGCCAGCAGCTTCCTAGTAACCCGCTCACCCCTCCACTTT
TRBV18	TRBJ1-1	many	.	CASSLTGPRTEAFF	TGTGCCAGCTCACTAACGGGCCCCCGGACTGAAGCTTTCTTT
TRBV4-3	TRBJ2-2	many	.	CASSQDGGWGTGELFF	TGCGCCAGCAGCCAAGATGGAGGCTGGGGCACCGGGGAGCTGTTTTTT
TRBV11-1	TRBJ2-5	.	.	CASSFGAESQVETQYF	TGTGCCAGCAGCTTTGGGGCAGAATCTCAAGTGGAGACCCAGTACTTC
TRBV6-5	TRBJ2-3	.	.	CASSYNRADTQYF	TGTGCCAGCAGTTATAACAGGGCAGATACGCAGTATTTT
TRBV4-2	TRBJ2-2	many	.	CASSPSGGAGELFF	TGTGCCAGCAGCCCCTCAGGGGGGGCCGGGGAGCTGTTTTTT
TRBV7-3	TRBJ2-1	many	TRBD2	CASSASGGGYNEQFF	TGTGCCAGCAGCGCTAGCGGGGGCGGGTACAATGAGCAGTTCTTC
TRBV10-3	TRBJ1-1	many	TRBD1	CAIRGTGVEGTEAFF	TGTGCCATCCGAGGGACAGGGGTAGAGGGCACTGAAGCTTTCTTT
TRBV6-1	TRBJ1-1	few	TRBD1	CASSRDRGNTEAFF	TGTGCCAGCAGTCGTGACAGGGGGAACACTGAAGCTTTCTTT
TRBV12-3/TRBV12-4	TRBJ2-5	.	.	CASSLGGGWQETQYF	TGTGCCAGCAGTTTAGGGGGGGGCTGGCAAGAGACCCAGTACTTC
TRBV20-1	TRBJ2-3	many	.	CSARDSYTDTQYF	TGCAGTGCTAGAGACAGTTACACAGATACGCAGTATTTT
TRBV20-1	TRBJ2-7	many	TRBD2	CSARLAGVPHEQYF	TGCAGTGCTAGACTAGCGGGAGTTCCCCACGAGCAGTACTTC
TRBV6-1	TRBJ2-3	many	.	CASSVNRAADTQYF	TGTGCCAGCAGTGTTAACAGGGCCGCAGATACGCAGTATTTT
TRBV20-1	TRBJ1-1	many	.	CSAPGEQGPNTEAFF	TGCAGTGCCCCAGGGGAACAGGGTCCGAACACTGAAGCTTTCTTT
TRBV20-1	TRBJ1-6	many	TRBD1	CSALEHYRGSYNSPLHF	TGCAGTGCTCTAGAACATTACAGGGGCTCCTATAATTCACCCCTCCACTTT
TRBV7-2	TRBJ1-1	many	.	CASSLAPGRGKREAFF	TGTGCCAGCAGCTTAGCTCCAGGGAGGGGGAAGAGAGAAGCTTTCTTT
TRBV12-3/TRBV12-4	TRBJ2-1	.	TRBD2	CASSSSGRGNEQFF	TGTGCCAGCAGCAGTAGCGGGAGAGGCAATGAGCAGTTCTTC
TRBV5-5	TRBJ1-5	few	TRBD1	CASSLNRGVNQPQHF	TGTGCCAGCAGCTTGAACAGGGGGGTCAATCAGCCCCAGCATTTT
TRBV6-1	TRBJ2-7	few	TRBD2	CASSDWPSGSNYEQYF	TGTGCCAGCAGTGATTGGCCGAGCGGGAGTAACTACGAGCAGTACTTC
TRBV12-3/TRBV12-4	TRBJ1-1	many	.	CASSFPGDTEAFF	TGTGCCAGCAGTTTTCCGGGGGACACTGAAGCTTTCTTT
TRBV6-2/TRBV6-3	TRBJ2-7	many	.	CASRYGTGDPSYEQYF	TGTGCCAGCAGATACGGGACGGGAGACCCCTCCTACGAGCAGTACTTC
TRBV2	TRBJ1-6	.	.	CASSERSSSYNSPLHF	TGTGCCAGCAGTGAACGGTCTAGCTCCTATAATTCACCCCTCCACTTT
TRBV29-1	TRBJ2-5	many	.	CSVVWGGETQYF	TGCAGCGTTGTGTGGGGAGGAGAGACCCAGTACTTC
TRBV28	TRBJ2-2	many	TRBD1	CASSFPGQENTGELFF	TGTGCCAGCAGTTTTCCGGGACAGGAGAACACCGGGGAGCTGTTTTTT
TRBV6-1	TRBJ2-7	many	TRBD1	CASSPQGMTSRGMTYEQYF	TGTGCCAGCAGTCCCCAAGGTATGACATCCAGGGGGATGACCTACGAGCAGTACTTC
TRBV29-1	TRBJ2-7	many	.	CSVEEGAGEQYF	TGCAGCGTTGAAGAGGGGGCCGGCGAGCAGTACTTC
TRBV7-2	TRBJ2-7	.	.	CASSSSPRQGYEQYF	TGTGCCAGCAGCTCTTCCCCACGGCAGGGCTACGAGCAGTACTTC
TRBV4-3	TRBJ2-1	many	TRBD2	CASSQDGSGGEGGEQFF	TGCGCCAGCAGCCAAGATGGAAGCGGGGGGGAAGGAGGTGAGCAGTTCTTC
TRBV28	TRBJ1-4	.	.	CASSSEPGLNEKLFF	TGTGCCAGCAGTTCCGAACCGGGACTAAATGAAAAACTGTTTTTT
TRBV29-1	TRBJ2-3	many	.	CSVGPYTDTQYF	TGCAGCGTTGGGCCTTACACAGATACGCAGTATTTT